The 9 T cell receptor beta chains listed next were all sequenced from one sample in a study of blood T cells in healthy people across ages. Combining a sample-barcoded 5' primer with a J-beta primer mix, a second PCR ran for roughly 7 to 12 cycles. TCRdb reprocessed the 5' RACE reads with MiXCR, giving one entry per CDR3 protein. Of 800,000 to 950,000 distinct CDR3 sequences listed, approximately 49% are singletons. The sample taken for sequencing was blood. The receptors come from a man aged 25-45 years in good health.

CDR3 nucleotides: TGCGCCAGCAGCCAAGATAGAGGGGCAGGGGGGGAAAGGGATACGCAGTATTTT. It encodes CASSQDRGAGGERDTQYF. This rearrangement joins TRBV4-3 to TRBJ2-3; D could derive from TRBD1 or TRBD2 (7 bases each). The CDR3 is 18 residues long. Trimming removed 0 bases at V and 6 bases at J, with 22 bases between. Germline V gene sequence: CDR1 LGHNA, CDR2 YSLEER.

The V call is TRBV4-2, the J call TRBJ2-7; 7 bases fit TRBD1. The trim removed 0 bases at V and 0 bases at J, leaving 8 bases unmatched. Per the germline V gene, CDR1 is LGHNA and CDR2 is YNFKEQ. The CDR3 has 17 amino acids. The DNA of the CDR3 is TGTGCCAGCAGCCAAGAAGGTCGGGACAGTTACTCCTACGAGCAGTACTTC. It yields the protein CASSQEGRDSYSYEQYF.

Only a few counts were recorded for this clonotype. The chain links TRBV12-3 or TRBV12-4 to TRBJ2-5; D perhaps matches TRBD1 (6 bases). With the DNA end fitting TRBJ2-7 better, the J assignment may be wrong. The CDR3 has 13 residues. The CDR3 spells CASSPGQNNEQYF. The CDR3 DNA follows: TGTGCCAGCAGCCCCGGACAGAATAACGAGCAGTACTTC.

Worth noting for this clonotype: This may be a read error, as it is one base from a much larger clone. V usage is TRBV4-1 and J usage is TRBJ2-5; 7 positions agree with TRBD1. Losses at the gene ends were 0 bases for V and 2 bases for J; bases not matched to a gene: 3. Germline V gene sequence: CDR1 MGHRA, CDR2 YSYEKL. The CDR3 totals 15 residues. CDR3 bases: TGCGCCAGCAGCCAAGAGGGGACAGTGCAAGAGACCCAGTACTTC. It specifies CASSQEGTVQETQYF.

In its sample, this clonotype was seen a few times. This rearrangement joins TRBV7-9 to TRBJ2-3; 7 nucleotides line up with TRBD1. Germline values: CDR1 SEHNR, CDR2 FQNEAQ (reference sequence). The CDR3 runs 15 residues. The ends lost 3 bases at V and 2 bases at J; junction bases unmatched: 5. The CDR3 loop reads CASSFRTGNTDTQYF. The CDR3 nucleotides are TGTGCCAGCAGCTTCAGGACAGGAAACACAGATACGCAGTATTTT. The full variable domain, with the rest looked up from reference TRBV7-9 and TRBJ2-3, is DTGVSQNPRHKITKRGQNVTFRCDPISEHNRLYWYRQTLGQGPEFLTYFQNEAQLEKSRLLSDRFSAERPKGSFSTLEIQRTEQGDSAMYLCASSFRTGNTDTQYFGPGTRLTVL.

Remarks on this clonotype: Relative to the germline gene, one junction end is altered; a read error may explain this. This chain connects TRBV29-1 to TRBJ2-7; 10 bases agree with TRBD2. The CDR3 totals 15 residues. Looked up from germline, CDR1 is SQVTM and CDR2 is ANQGSEA. CDR3 in amino acids: CSVPRTSGSSYEQYF. In DNA form, the CDR3 reads TGCAGCGTTCCCAGGACTAGCGGAAGCTCCTACGAACAGTACTTC.

This chain joins TRBV6-2 or TRBV6-3 and TRBJ2-2; TRBD2 matches 9 bases. After removal of 5 bases from V and 0 bases from J, the junction contained 1 base not matched to a gene. The CDR3 covers 15 residues. Germline V gene sequence: CDR1 MNHEY, CDR2 SVGEGT. This chain's CDR3 is CASSAGGSNTGELFF. The CDR3 DNA follows: TGTGCCAGCAGTGCGGGGGGGTCGAACACCGGGGAGCTGTTTTTT.

The chain employs TRBV5-1 and TRBJ2-7, with 8 bases fitting TRBD2. The V gene end was trimmed by 5 bases and the J gene end by 1 base; junction bases not matched to a gene: 8. The germline CDR1 and CDR2 sequences are SGHRS and YFSETQ. The CDR3 loop spans 15 amino acids. The CDR3 is CASRPVAGTSYEQYF. The CDR3 DNA reads as TGCGCCAGCAGACCAGTAGCGGGAACATCCTACGAGCAGTACTTC.

The chain uses TRBV6-5 and TRBJ1-5; D is ambiguous. Germline V lookup: CDR1 MNHEY, CDR2 SVGAGI. V was trimmed by 7 bases and J by 0 bases, leaving 7 bases between them. This CDR3 is built from 13 residues. CDR3 sequence: CASTSYSNQPQHF. CDR3 DNA sequence: TGTGCCAGCACCAGCTATAGCAATCAGCCCCAGCATTTT.